These T cell receptor beta chains were read from a single sample in a study of cytomegalovirus exposure and HLA in healthy donors. TCRdb's copy holds only in-frame clones and misses some; the assay was immunoSEQ multiplex PCR. The data contain roughly 170,000 clones, roughly 80% of them singletons. The source material was PBMCs. These receptors were collected from a female donor in good health and CMV-seronegative. The CDR3 runs from the conserved cysteine through the conserved F or W. A D gene is named only where the DNA matches it firmly. The listing skips clone size in some rows; elsewhere it reads once, few, many or a size class.

cdr3_nt cdr3_aa clone_size d_call cdr3_length j_call v_call
TGTGCCAGCAGCTTAAACGGACTACGGGAGACCCAGTACTTC CASSLNGLRETQYF few . 14 TRBJ2-5 TRBV11-2
TGTGCCAGCAGTGAAGGGGCCCCGGATGGCGGCTACACCTTC CASSEGAPDGGYTF . . 14 TRBJ1-2 TRBV2
TGTGCCAGCAGCGTATTGGGGAGGGACACTGAAGCTTTCTTT CASSVLGRDTEAFF . . 14 TRBJ1-1 TRBV9
TGTGCCAGCTCTGGGTGGGGCGGGAATAATGAAAAACTGTTTTTT CASSGWGGNNEKLFF . . 15 TRBJ1-4 TRBV18
TGTGCCAGCAGCCAATCTGAGTGGGATACGCAGTATTTT CASSQSEWDTQYF once . 13 TRBJ2-3 TRBV16
TGCGCCAGCAGCCAAGATGAGGGGACAGGGGCCTCCTACGAGCAGTACTTC CASSQDEGTGASYEQYF . TRBD1 17 TRBJ2-7 TRBV4-3
TGCGCCAGCAGCCAAGCACCCGGTCTCGAGCAGTACTTC CASSQAPGLEQYF . . 13 TRBJ2-7 TRBV4-3
TGTGCTGCGCAGGGGAACTATGGCTACACCTTC CAAQGNYGYTF . . 11 TRBJ1-2 TRBV6-1
TGTGCCAGCAGCTTAAGCGGGTATCGAGACGAGCAGTACTTC CASSLSGYRDEQYF . . 14 TRBJ2-7 TRBV7-3
TGTGCCAGCTCACCAGGGACAGTTAACAATCAGCCCCAGCATTTT CASSPGTVNNQPQHF . TRBD1 15 TRBJ1-5 TRBV18
TGTGCCAGCTGGGGACAGGGCTACGAGCAGTACTTC CASWGQGYEQYF . TRBD1 12 TRBJ2-7 TRBV28
TGTGCCAGCAGTCTCACGGACAGCCTGGGGAAGGCTTTCTTT CASSLTDSLGKAFF . . 14 TRBJ1-1 TRBV14
TGTGCCACTCTGAGACAGGGTTGGTACGAGCAGTACTTC CATLRQGWYEQYF . TRBD1 13 TRBJ2-7 TRBV28
TGTGCCAGCAGCGCGGGGGTAAGCAATCAGCCCCAGCATTTT CASSAGVSNQPQHF once . 14 TRBJ1-5 TRBV9
TGTGCCAGCAGCTTAGGTGGCAACCGGGGAAGAGCCCAGCATTTT CASSLGGNRGRAQHF . . 15 TRBJ1-5 TRBV7-9
TGTGCCAGCAGTGAATCCCAGGGTAACCTCTACGAGCAGTACTTC CASSESQGNLYEQYF . . 15 TRBJ2-7 TRBV6-1
TGTGCCAGCAGCATGGGGGACAGGGGCTCAAAAGGCTACACCTTC CASSMGDRGSKGYTF . TRBD1 15 TRBJ1-2 TRBV7-6
TGTGCCAGCAGCCAAGATAGCGTGGCCAGCCTTGGAAACACCATATATTTT CASSQDSVASLGNTIYF . . 17 TRBJ1-3 TRBV4-2
TGTGCCAGCAGCCGCGACACATCCTCCTACGAGCAGTACTTC CASSRDTSSYEQYF once . 14 TRBJ2-7 TRBV7-9
TGTGCCAGCAGTGAAACAGGAGCGGGAGTCTACGAGCAGTACTTC CASSETGAGVYEQYF . TRBD2 15 TRBJ2-7 TRBV25-1
TGTGCCAGTAGTATCGTCGCTAGCGGGGGCTACGAGCAGTACTTC CASSIVASGGYEQYF . TRBD2 15 TRBJ2-7 TRBV19
TGCGCCAGCAGCCAAGATTTAGCGACGGGACAGGACTACGAGCAGTACTTC CASSQDLATGQDYEQYF few TRBD1 17 TRBJ2-7 TRBV4-3
TGTGCCAGTAGTATAGTTGGCAGCGATCAGCCCCAGCATTTT CASSIVGSDQPQHF . . 14 TRBJ1-5 TRBV19
TGCGCCAGCAGCCCAAGAGGGTCCGGGGAGCTGTTTTTT CASSPRGSGELFF . . 13 TRBJ2-2 TRBV4-1
TGTGCCAGCAGTCTCCCGACTAGCGGGAGTTCCCACGAGCAGTACTTC CASSLPTSGSSHEQYF few TRBD2 16 TRBJ2-7 TRBV28
TGTGCCACCAGCAGCTCTCGGGCCAGGGGGTACGAGCAGTACTTC CATSSSRARGYEQYF few TRBD1 15 TRBJ2-7 TRBV15
TGTGCCAGCAGCTCCGGACAGTTCACAGATACGCAGTATTTT CASSSGQFTDTQYF . . 14 TRBJ2-3 TRBV7-2
TGTGCCAGTACCGAGGTATCTGGAAACACCATATATTTT CASTEVSGNTIYF . . 13 TRBJ1-3 TRBV19
TGTGCCAGCAGCGGACATGACTATGGCTACACCTTC CASSGHDYGYTF . . 12 TRBJ1-2 TRBV9
TGTGCCAGCGCCATGGCGGAGGCCGGGGAGCTGTTTTTT CASAMAEAGELFF . . 13 TRBJ2-2 TRBV9
TGTGCCAGCTCACCCCTAGCGGGGGGGGCAGATACGCAGTATTTT CASSPLAGGADTQYF . TRBD2 15 TRBJ2-3 TRBV18
TGCGCCAGCAGCCCCGCCGCGGGAGCGGGCACAGATACGCAGTATTTT CASSPAAGAGTDTQYF . TRBD2 16 TRBJ2-3 TRBV4-3
TGTGCCAGCAGCTGGGGGCCCTGGGGTGAGCAGTTCTTC CASSWGPWGEQFF . . 13 TRBJ2-1 TRBV7-2
TGTGCCAGCAGTGAACCCGGTTCTGGAAACACCATATATTTT CASSEPGSGNTIYF . . 14 TRBJ1-3 TRBV25-1
TGTGCCAGCAGTCAGGGCTCTAGGTGGGGACAGGGGTATGGCTACACCTTC CASSQGSRWGQGYGYTF . TRBD1 17 TRBJ1-2 TRBV5-6
TGTGCCAGCAGCCCTTTGACCCAGCGCGAGCAGTACTTC CASSPLTQREQYF few . 13 TRBJ2-7 TRBV7-9
TGTGCCAGCTCATGTACGGACAGGGGGCGCGAGCCTGACCTCAATCAGCCCCAGCATTTT CASSCTDRGREPDLNQPQHF . TRBD1 20 TRBJ1-5 TRBV18
TGTGCCAGCAGCTTACAACAGGGGGCGGCCGAGCAGTACTTC CASSLQQGAAEQYF few TRBD1 14 TRBJ2-7 TRBV5-6
TGTGCCAGCTCACCAGCGGCCAGGGGGTACCAAGAGACCCAGTACTTC CASSPAARGYQETQYF . TRBD1 16 TRBJ2-5 TRBV18
TGCGCCAGCAGTCCCTCCGGGGAGCTGTTTTTT CASSPSGELFF . . 11 TRBJ2-2 TRBV10-2
TGCAGCGCACTGAGCGGGAGCTCCTACAATGAGCAGTTCTTC CSALSGSSYNEQFF . TRBD2 14 TRBJ2-1 TRBV29-1
TGTGCCAGCCTTCGGTCTGAAGATACGCAGTATTTT CASLRSEDTQYF . . 12 TRBJ2-3 TRBV28
TGTGCCAGCAGCGCCTCAGGCACTGCTAACTATGGCTACACCTTC CASSASGTANYGYTF . . 15 TRBJ1-2 TRBV13
TGTGCCAGCAGCTTAAGAGGAGGACAGGGTGGCTACACCTTC CASSLRGGQGGYTF . TRBD1 14 TRBJ1-2 TRBV7-8
TGTGCCAGCAGCCCCTCCCTACCCGGTGAGCTGTTTTTT CASSPSLPGELFF . . 13 TRBJ2-2 TRBV7-2
TGCGCCAGCAGCCATAGAACTAGCGGGGGGGAGGGGGCAGATACGCAGTATTTT CASSHRTSGGEGADTQYF . TRBD2 18 TRBJ2-3 TRBV4-3
TGTGCCAGCAGCTTGGGGGGAGCCTATAATTCACCCCTCCACTTT CASSLGGAYNSPLHF . . 15 TRBJ1-6 TRBV5-8
TGTGCCAGCACCCCACAGGGATTCAGGGATACGCAGTATTTT CASTPQGFRDTQYF . . 14 TRBJ2-3 TRBV28
TGTGCCTGGAGTGTAGCCGAGGTGTACGAGCAGTACTTC CAWSVAEVYEQYF few . 13 TRBJ2-7 TRBV30
TGTGCCAGCAGCTCCCCCCAGGGCCTTCGGGACAATGAGCAGTTCTTC CASSSPQGLRDNEQFF . . 16 TRBJ2-1 TRBV7-9
TGTGCCAGCAGCTTAGGGGGAGTCGACAACGAGCAGTACTTC CASSLGGVDNEQYF . . 14 TRBJ2-7 TRBV11-2